This TCR beta chain was found in a study of T cell repertoires in cytomegalovirus infection. Study summary: CMV infection together with matching HLA type was indicated by public TCR beta signatures.

Trimming took 4 bases from V and 3 from J, leaving 13 bases between them. Looked up from germline, CDR1 is LNHDA and CDR2 is SQIVND (reference sequence). The CDR3 totals 15 residues. TCRdb reprocessed the reads with MiXCR, giving one entry per CDR3 protein. This sample has about 500,000 distinct CDR3 sequences, with 25% to 35% found just once. About this clonotype itself: The target antigen is unknown.

General study results and limits: There were HLA-C-restricted CMV-specific TCR beta clonotypes dominating the ex vivo response.

The V call is TRBV19, the J call TRBJ2-1, with D maybe TRBD1 (6 bases). Sequenced here: cultured PBMCs, sampled from culture after CMV antigen stimulation. The receptor comes from a human donor in good health (CMV status not recorded). Some clones in this sample may be carry-over from other donors' samples. This CDR3 is CASSTTGTNYNEQFF. The CDR3 DNA is TGTGCCAGTAGTACTACCGGGACAAACTACAATGAGCAGTTCTTC.